This section outlines one T cell receptor (beta chain) sequence together with its context. The data belong to a study of blood T cell repertoires in COVID-19. Study-wide context: Samples came from the United States, Italy and Spain, spanning acute and convalescent COVID-19. T cells, B-cell-depleted T cells, or PBMCs supplied cDNA or gDNA.

Germline loops: CDR1 PRHDT, CDR2 FYEKMQ (reference sequence). This CDR3 is 15 amino acids long. V dropped 4 bases and J dropped 4 bases, with 13 bases sitting between them. Repertoires were generated with immunoSEQ multiplex PCR, while TCRdb's copy carries only in-frame clones and drops some. The sample contains fewer than 200,000 clones, roughly nine tenths of which appear only once. The sequenced material came from peripheral blood. The receptor comes from a man between 18 and 29 years old who had recovered from COVID-19. This chain joins TRBV13 and TRBJ1-4; D may be TRBD1 (6 bases). This CDR3 is CASSSKGGINEKLFF. The DNA of the CDR3 is TGTGCCAGCAGCTCCAAAGGGGGTATTAATGAAAAACTGTTTTTT. The whole variable domain, filled in from reference TRBV13 and TRBJ1-4, reads AAGVIQSPRHLIKEKRETATLKCYPIPRHDTVYWYQQGPGQDPQFLISFYEKMQSDKGSIPDRFSAQQFSDYHSELNMSSLELGDSALYFCASSSKGGINEKLFFGSGTQLSVL.